These 18 T cell receptor beta chains came from one sample sequenced in a study of blood T cell repertoires in COVID-19. Here immunoSEQ multiplex PCR was the method, and the copy in TCRdb shows in-frame clones only, minus some. Among about 250,000 clones listed, more than 70% were seen once. The source material was peripheral blood. The origin of the receptors is a man aged 40-50 years with active or convalescent COVID-19.

This clone was counted a few times. The chain recombines TRBV7-9 with TRBJ1-6, with unresolved D. The CDR3 runs to 15 residues. The germline gives CDR1 SEHNR, CDR2 FQNEAQ (reference sequence). Deletions cut 2 bases from V and 6 bases from J, with 11 bases between. The CDR3 DNA sequence: TGTGCCAGCAGCTTAAGTGGAGGGTTTAATTCACCCCTCCACTTT. Protein product: CASSLSGGFNSPLHF. Drawing the rest from reference TRBV7-9 and TRBJ1-6, the complete variable domain is DTGVSQNPRHKITKRGQNVTFRCDPISEHNRLYWYRQTLGQGPEFLTYFQNEAQLEKSRLLSDRFSAERPKGSFSTLEIQRTEQGDSAMYLCASSLSGGFNSPLHFGNGTRLTVT.

Only one count was recorded for this clone. The rearrangement uses TRBV30 and TRBJ1-1; D is unresolved. Germline CDR1 GTSNPN, CDR2 SVGIG (reference sequence). The CDR3 totals 16 residues. Trimming left V 2 bases short and J 0 bases short, with 16 bases between. The chain's CDR3 is CAWSKPADPMNTEAFF. The CDR3 bases are TGTGCCTGGAGTAAGCCAGCGGACCCGATGAACACTGAAGCTTTCTTT.

This chain uses TRBV5-1 with TRBJ2-2; 7 nucleotides line up with TRBD1. The CDR3 has 15 amino acids. Germline V gene lookup returns CDR1 SGHRS and CDR2 YFSETQ. V was clipped by 0 bases and J by 4 bases; unmatched bases: 3. The CDR3 bases are TGCGCCAGCAGCTTGGAAGGGGGCAGCACCGGGGAGCTGTTTTTT. Protein product: CASSLEGGSTGELFF.

The chain links TRBV19 to TRBJ1-5; 7 bases fit TRBD1. Losses at the gene ends were 6 bases for V and 2 bases for J; bases not matched to a gene: 4. Germline loops: CDR1 LNHDA, CDR2 SQIVND (reference sequence). There are 14 residues in the CDR3. The chain's CDR3 is CASRYTGGNQPQHF. The DNA for the CDR3 is TGTGCCAGTAGATATACAGGGGGCAATCAGCCCCAGCATTTT.

This clone was found once. The V gene is TRBV30, the J gene TRBJ1-3; 9 positions agree with TRBD1. The germline V gene has CDR1 GTSNPN and CDR2 SVGIG (reference sequence). Germline trimming cut 2 bases from V and 2 bases from J; bases unmatched to any gene: 7. The CDR3 totals 16 residues. CDR3 in DNA: TGTGCCTGGAGTTTGAAGGGACAGGGCCCTGGAAACACCATATATTTT. Translation gives CAWSLKGQGPGNTIYF. Complete variable domain (other parts from reference TRBV30 and TRBJ1-3): SQTIHQWPATLVQPVGSPLSLECTVEGTSNPNLYWYRQAAGRGLQLLFYSVGIGQISSEVPQNLSASRPQDRQFILSSKKLLLSDSGFYLCAWSLKGQGPGNTIYFGEGSWLTVV.

The chain employs TRBV2 and TRBJ1-4; D is unclear. CDR1 SNHLY and CDR2 FYNNEI come from the germline V gene. The CDR3 is 15 amino acids. Trimming removed 6 bases from V and 0 bases from J, with 11 bases in between. The CDR3 DNA sequence: TGTGCCAGCAGCGACGACACCACAACTAATGAAAAACTGTTTTTT. Translation: CASSDDTTTNEKLFF.

The chain has TRBV6-2 or TRBV6-3 and TRBJ2-7; possibly TRBD2 for D (6 bases). The germline gives CDR1 MNHEY, CDR2 SVGEGT. Trimming took 0 bases from V and 5 from J, leaving 17 bases between them. The CDR3 consists of 16 residues. The CDR3 sequence: CASSYSWAGPVDEQYF. DNA for the CDR3: TGTGCCAGCAGTTACTCCTGGGCGGGACCCGTCGACGAGCAGTACTTC.

The rearrangement joins TRBV19 to TRBJ1-1, with D possibly matching TRBD1 (6 bases). The germline V gene has CDR1 LNHDA and CDR2 SQIVND (reference sequence). The CDR3 loop spans 14 amino acids. V lost 4 bases, J lost 0 bases, and 9 bases lay in between. As DNA, the CDR3 is TGTGCCAGTAGTAGGACAGTACTGAACACTGAAGCTTTCTTT. It is translated as CASSRTVLNTEAFF. The full variable domain, rest sourced from reference TRBV19 and TRBJ1-1, is DGGITQSPKYLFRKEGQNVTLSCEQNLNHDAMYWYRQDPGQGLRLIYYSQIVNDFQKGDIAEGYSVSREKKESFPLTVTSAQKNPTAFYLCASSRTVLNTEAFFGQGTRLTVV.

The chain joins TRBV12-3 or TRBV12-4 to TRBJ1-5; a possible D gene is TRBD1 (6 bases). The CDR3 is 13 residues long. Trimming cost V 7 bases and J 3 bases, with 10 bases left between them. The CDR3 DNA reads TGTGCCAGCACCAGGGACAACAATCAGCCCCAGCATTTT. Translated, it gives CASTRDNNQPQHF.

This clone was observed a handful of times. The chain has TRBV30 and TRBJ2-5, with TRBD2 as a possible D gene (5 bases). The V gene lost 0 bases and the J gene lost 7 bases, with 12 bases spanning the gap. Germline CDR1 GTSNPN, CDR2 SVGIG (reference sequence). The length of the CDR3 is 13 residues. CDR3 coding DNA: TGTGCCTGGAGTGTGCGAGGGCTTCGGACCCAGTACTTC. This translates into CAWSVRGLRTQYF.

This clone appeared a single time. The V call is TRBV5-1, the J call TRBJ2-1; the match to TRBD2 covers 11 bases. Germline CDR1 SGHRS, CDR2 YFSETQ. With 7 bases clipped from V and 10 bases from J, the junction kept 10 bases outside the gene matches. CDR3 length: 14 amino acids. The CDR3 DNA is TGCGCCAGCGGACTAGCGGGCCCCCGATGGGAGCAGTTCTTC. Translation: CASGLAGPRWEQFF. Supplemented by reference TRBV5-1 and TRBJ2-1, the full variable domain reads KAGVTQTPRYLIKTRGQQVTLSCSPISGHRSVSWYQQTPGQGLQFLFEYFSETQRNKGNFPGRFSGRQFSNSRSEMNVSTLELGDSALYLCASGLAGPRWEQFFGPGTRLTVL.

The V gene is TRBV27, the J gene TRBJ1-2; D is possibly TRBD1 (6 bases). The CDR3 sequence is 14 residues long. Germline V gene data show CDR1 as MNHEY and CDR2 as SMNVEV (reference sequence). The V gene lost 5 bases and the J gene lost 2 bases, with 12 bases spanning the gap. CDR3 protein: CASSRGGLNYGYTF. The CDR3 DNA sequence: TGTGCCAGCAGTAGAGGGGGTCTCAACTATGGCTACACCTTC.

V usage is TRBV5-6 and J usage is TRBJ2-2; D is possibly TRBD2 (6 bases). Trimming took 5 bases from V and 1 from J, leaving 12 bases between them. Germline CDR1 is SGHDT and CDR2 is YYEEEE. This CDR3 comprises 15 residues. CDR3 nucleotides: TGTGCCAGCAGGGGGGGACTTCTGAACACCGGGGAGCTGTTTTTT. Protein sequence: CASRGGLLNTGELFF.

The V gene is TRBV30, the J gene TRBJ2-3; TRBD1 aligns across 7 bases. Looked up from germline, CDR1 is GTSNPN and CDR2 is SVGIG (reference sequence). The V gene end was trimmed by 1 base and the J gene end by 5 bases; junction bases not matched to a gene: 6. The CDR3 covers 14 residues. The CDR3 coding sequence is TGTGCCTGGAGTGGGGCAGGGGGAGTAGATACGCAGTATTTT. Its protein product is CAWSGAGGVDTQYF.

V gene TRBV5-6 combines with J gene TRBJ2-6; D not resolved. Germline assignment: CDR1 SGHDT and CDR2 YYEEEE. Trimming shortened V by 2 bases and J by 1 base, and 13 bases separated the two germline ends. This CDR3 has 17 amino acids. Written as DNA, the CDR3 is TGTGCCAGCAGCTTAAAGAAAGCTATTTCTGGGGCCAACGTCCTGACTTTC. It codes for CASSLKKAISGANVLTF.

The chain has TRBV3-1 (or the pseudogene TRBV3-2) and TRBJ1-4; tentative D call: TRBD1 (5 bases). The germline V gene has CDR1 LGHDT and CDR2 YNNKEL (reference sequence). CDR3 length equals 18 residues. V lost 1 base and J 0 bases, leaving 15 bases between the germline ends. This CDR3 is CASSQVAIGTATNEKLFF. The CDR3 DNA is TGTGCCAGCAGCCAAGTGGCCATAGGGACTGCAACTAATGAAAAACTGTTTTTT.

The chain uses TRBV10-1 and TRBJ2-3, with 13 bases lining up with TRBD2. J was trimmed by 0 bases and V by 6 bases; bases with no gene match: 3. This CDR3 region has 16 residues. Germline CDR1 reads WNHNN; CDR2 reads SYGVQD (reference sequence). This CDR3 reads CASSGTSGASTDTQYF. For the CDR3, the DNA is TGCGCCAGCAGCGGGACTAGCGGGGCTAGCACAGATACGCAGTATTTT.

The chain employs TRBV14 and TRBJ1-2, with TRBD1 identical over 9 bases. This CDR3 contains 15 residues. The junction had 5 bases not matched to a gene; V was cut back by 4 bases and J by 2 bases. Germline CDR1 SGHDN, CDR2 FVKESK. The CDR3 region has the DNA TGTGCCAGCAGCCGAAATGGACAGGGGAACTATGGCTACACCTTC. Translation: CASSRNGQGNYGYTF.